Presented here are 3 T cell receptor beta chains from one specimen sequenced in a study of shared clonotypes between healthy human individuals (dated by TCRdb to 2020 to 2021). The method was the immunoSEQ multiplex PCR assay. Imported from immuneACCESS, the table was reduced by TCRdb to in-frame sequences with V and J called. These copies leave out some clones; in studies compared against another copy, an unresolved V gene accounts for under half, and the cause of the remainder is not known. The sample table holds millions of clones, of which 85% to 95% were seen once. The ten biggest clones cover 0.1% to 0.15% of the sample. The specimen sequenced was naive CD4+ T cells sorted from blood. Reading the label with the study, this specimen's cell subset or site is: CD45RA+ positively selected. Source of these receptors: a man aged 18 to 29 in good health.

This clone was seen a single time. This rearrangement joins TRBV20-1 to TRBJ1-2; D remains ambiguous. CDR1 is DFQATT, CDR2 SNEGSKA, per germline (reference sequence). Trimming shortened V by 5 bases and J by 5 bases, and 0 bases separated the two germline ends. The CDR3 has 8 residues. The CDR3 region has the DNA TGCAGTGCTTATGGCTACACCTTC. Protein sequence: CSAYGYTF.

This chain links TRBV18 with TRBJ2-7; D possibly corresponds to TRBD2 (6 bases). Germline V lookup: CDR1 KGHSH, CDR2 LQKENI. The V end lost 3 bases, the J end lost 6 bases, and 12 bases lay between the germline ends. This CDR3 spans 13 amino acids. The DNA of the CDR3 is TGTGCCAGCTCACCGTTGCAGGGAGGCGAGCAGTACTTC. Translated: CASSPLQGGEQYF.

The gene calls are TRBV4-3 and TRBJ2-2, with TRBD2 matching 7 bases. V was clipped by 3 bases and J by 4 bases; unmatched bases: 8. The CDR3 has 16 residues. Germline loops: CDR1 LGHNA, CDR2 YSLEER. The chain's CDR3 is CASSHLEGRGTGELFF. The DNA for the CDR3 is TGCGCCAGCAGCCACCTTGAGGGGAGGGGCACCGGGGAGCTGTTTTTT.